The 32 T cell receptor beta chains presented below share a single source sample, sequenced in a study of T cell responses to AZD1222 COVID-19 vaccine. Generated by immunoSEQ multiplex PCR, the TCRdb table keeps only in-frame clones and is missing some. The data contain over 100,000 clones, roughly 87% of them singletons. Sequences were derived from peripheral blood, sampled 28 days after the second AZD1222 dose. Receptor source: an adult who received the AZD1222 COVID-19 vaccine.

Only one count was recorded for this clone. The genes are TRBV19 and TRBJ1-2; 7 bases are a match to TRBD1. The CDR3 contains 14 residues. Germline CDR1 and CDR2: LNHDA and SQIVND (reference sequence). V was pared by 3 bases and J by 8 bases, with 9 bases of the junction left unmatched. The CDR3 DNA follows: TGTGCCAGTAGTATGGCCCGGACAGGCCGGGGCTACACCTTC. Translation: CASSMARTGRGYTF.

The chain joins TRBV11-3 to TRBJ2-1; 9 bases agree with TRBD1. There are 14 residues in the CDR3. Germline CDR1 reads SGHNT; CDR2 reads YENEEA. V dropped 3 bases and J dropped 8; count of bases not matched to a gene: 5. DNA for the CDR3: TGTGCCAGCAGCTTTTCACAGGGGGCGCATGAGCAGTTCTTC. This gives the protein CASSFSQGAHEQFF.

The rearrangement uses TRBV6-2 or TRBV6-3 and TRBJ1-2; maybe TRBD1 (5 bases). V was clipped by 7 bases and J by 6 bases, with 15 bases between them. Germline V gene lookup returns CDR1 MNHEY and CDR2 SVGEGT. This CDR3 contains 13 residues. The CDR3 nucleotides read TGTGCCAGCACATACTCAGCAGGGCATGGCTACACCTTC. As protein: CASTYSAGHGYTF.

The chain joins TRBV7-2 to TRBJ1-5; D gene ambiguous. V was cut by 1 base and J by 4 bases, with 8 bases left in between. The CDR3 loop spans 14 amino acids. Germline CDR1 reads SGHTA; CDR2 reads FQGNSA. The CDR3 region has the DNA TGTGCCAGCAGCTTAGACAGCGGAAATCAGCCCCAGCATTTT. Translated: CASSLDSGNQPQHF.

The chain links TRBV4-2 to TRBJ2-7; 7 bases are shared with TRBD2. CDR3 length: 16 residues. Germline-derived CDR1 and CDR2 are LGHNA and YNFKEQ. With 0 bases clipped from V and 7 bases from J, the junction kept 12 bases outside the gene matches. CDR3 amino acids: CASSQDRAGWSGEQYF. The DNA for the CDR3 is TGTGCCAGCAGCCAAGATCGAGCGGGGTGGTCCGGGGAGCAGTACTTC.

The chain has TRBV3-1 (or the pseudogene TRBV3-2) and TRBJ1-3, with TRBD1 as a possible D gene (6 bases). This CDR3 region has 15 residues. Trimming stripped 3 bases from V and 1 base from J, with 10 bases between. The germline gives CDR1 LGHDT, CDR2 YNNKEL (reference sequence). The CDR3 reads CASSHRTDSGNTIYF. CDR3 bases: TGTGCCAGCAGCCACCGGACAGATTCTGGAAACACCATATATTTT.

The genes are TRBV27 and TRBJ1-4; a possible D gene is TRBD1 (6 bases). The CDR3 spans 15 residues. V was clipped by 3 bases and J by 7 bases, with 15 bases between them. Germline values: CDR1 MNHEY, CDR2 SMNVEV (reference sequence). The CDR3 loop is CASSLGAGQGEKLFF. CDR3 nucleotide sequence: TGTGCCAGCAGTTTGGGGGCAGGGCAGGGTGAAAAACTGTTTTTT.

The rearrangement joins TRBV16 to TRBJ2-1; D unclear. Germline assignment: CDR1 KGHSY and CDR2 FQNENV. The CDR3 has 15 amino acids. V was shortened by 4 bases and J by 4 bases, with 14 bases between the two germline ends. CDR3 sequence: CASSPSERLYNEQFF. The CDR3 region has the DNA TGTGCCAGCAGCCCGTCCGAACGGCTTTACAATGAGCAGTTCTTC. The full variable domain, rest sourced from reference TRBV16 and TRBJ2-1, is GEEVAQTPKHLVRGEGQKAKLYCAPIKGHSYVFWYQQVLKNEFKFLISFQNENVFDETGMPKERFSAKCLPNSPCSLEIQATKLEDSAVYFCASSPSERLYNEQFFGPGTRLTVL.

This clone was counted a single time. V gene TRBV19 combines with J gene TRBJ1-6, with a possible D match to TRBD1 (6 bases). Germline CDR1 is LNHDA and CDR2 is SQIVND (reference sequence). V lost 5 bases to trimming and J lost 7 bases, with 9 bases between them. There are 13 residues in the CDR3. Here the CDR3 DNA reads TGTGCCAGTAGTCAGGGGAGCAATTCACCCCTCCACTTT. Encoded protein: CASSQGSNSPLHF.

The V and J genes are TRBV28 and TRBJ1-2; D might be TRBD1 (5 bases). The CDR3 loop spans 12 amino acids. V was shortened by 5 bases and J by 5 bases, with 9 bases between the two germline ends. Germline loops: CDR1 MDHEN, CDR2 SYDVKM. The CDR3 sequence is CASSVWGYGYTF. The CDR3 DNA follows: TGTGCCAGCAGTGTTTGGGGGTATGGCTACACCTTC.

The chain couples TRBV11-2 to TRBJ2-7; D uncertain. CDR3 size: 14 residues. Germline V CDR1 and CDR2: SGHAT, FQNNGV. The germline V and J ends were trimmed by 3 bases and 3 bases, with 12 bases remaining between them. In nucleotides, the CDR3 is TGTGCCAGCAGCTTTTCGGGTCGGAACTACGAGCAGTACTTC. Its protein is CASSFSGRNYEQYF.

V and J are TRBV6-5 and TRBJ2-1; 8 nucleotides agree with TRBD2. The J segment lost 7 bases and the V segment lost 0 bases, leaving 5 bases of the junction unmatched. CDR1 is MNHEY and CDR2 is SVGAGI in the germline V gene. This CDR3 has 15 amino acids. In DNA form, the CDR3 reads TGTGCCAGCAGTTACTCACGGGGGGGCGGGAATGAGCAGTTCTTC. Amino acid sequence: CASSYSRGGGNEQFF.

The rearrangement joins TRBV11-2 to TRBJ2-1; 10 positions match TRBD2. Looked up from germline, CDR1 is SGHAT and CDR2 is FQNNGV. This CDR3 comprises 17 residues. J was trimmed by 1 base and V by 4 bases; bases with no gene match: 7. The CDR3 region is CASSSSSGGPSYNEQFF. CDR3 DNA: TGTGCCAGCAGCTCCTCTAGCGGGGGCCCGTCCTACAATGAGCAGTTCTTC.

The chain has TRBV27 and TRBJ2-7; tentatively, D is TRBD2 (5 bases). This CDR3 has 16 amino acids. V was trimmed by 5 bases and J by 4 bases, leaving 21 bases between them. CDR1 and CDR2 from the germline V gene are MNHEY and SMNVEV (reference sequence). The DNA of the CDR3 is TGTGCCAGCAGTCGCCGCTCCATAGAGGGCCTTTACGAGCAGTACTTC. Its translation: CASSRRSIEGLYEQYF.

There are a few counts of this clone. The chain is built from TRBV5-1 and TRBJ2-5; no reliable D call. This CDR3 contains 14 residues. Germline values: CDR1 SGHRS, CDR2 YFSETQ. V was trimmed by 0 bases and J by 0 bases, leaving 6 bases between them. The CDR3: CASSLGPNQETQYF. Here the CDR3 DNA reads TGCGCCAGCAGCTTGGGTCCTAACCAAGAGACCCAGTACTTC.

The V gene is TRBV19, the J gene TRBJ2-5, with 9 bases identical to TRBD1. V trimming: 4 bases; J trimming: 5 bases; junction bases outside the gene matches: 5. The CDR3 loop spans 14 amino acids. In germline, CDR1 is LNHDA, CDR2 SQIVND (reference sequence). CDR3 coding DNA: TGTGCCAGTAGTAAGGGACAGGGATCGGAGACCCAGTACTTC. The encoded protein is CASSKGQGSETQYF. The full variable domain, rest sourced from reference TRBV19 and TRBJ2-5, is DGGITQSPKYLFRKEGQNVTLSCEQNLNHDAMYWYRQDPGQGLRLIYYSQIVNDFQKGDIAEGYSVSREKKESFPLTVTSAQKNPTAFYLCASSKGQGSETQYFGPGTRLLVL.

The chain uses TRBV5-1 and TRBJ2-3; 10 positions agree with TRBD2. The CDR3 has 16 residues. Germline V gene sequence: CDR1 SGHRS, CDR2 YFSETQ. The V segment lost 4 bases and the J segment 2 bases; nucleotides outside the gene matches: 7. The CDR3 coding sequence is TGCGCCAGCAGCCCGGGGACTAGCGTGGACACAGATACGCAGTATTTT. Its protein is CASSPGTSVDTDTQYF.

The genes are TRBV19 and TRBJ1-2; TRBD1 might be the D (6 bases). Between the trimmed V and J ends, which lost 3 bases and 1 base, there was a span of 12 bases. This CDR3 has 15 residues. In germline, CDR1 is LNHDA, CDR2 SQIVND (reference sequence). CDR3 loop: CASSIQDSLNYGYTF. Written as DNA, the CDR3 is TGTGCCAGTAGTATTCAGGACAGTCTTAACTATGGCTACACCTTC.

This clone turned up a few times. CDR3: CASRQGPAENAFF. The CDR3 nucleotides are TGTGCCAGTAGGCAGGGGCCAGCCGAAAACGCTTTCTTT. This chain joins TRBV28 and TRBJ1-1; D may be TRBD1 (6 bases). CDR1 and CDR2 from the germline V gene are MDHEN and SYDVKM. Trimming stripped 9 bases from V and 11 bases from J, with 22 bases between. This CDR3 spans 13 amino acids.

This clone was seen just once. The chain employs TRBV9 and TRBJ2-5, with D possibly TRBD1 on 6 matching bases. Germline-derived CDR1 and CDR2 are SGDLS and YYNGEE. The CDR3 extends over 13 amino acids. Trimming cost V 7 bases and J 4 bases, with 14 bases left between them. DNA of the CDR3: TGTGCCAGCGGCCCAGGGGTGGTAGAGACCCAGTACTTC. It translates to CASGPGVVETQYF.

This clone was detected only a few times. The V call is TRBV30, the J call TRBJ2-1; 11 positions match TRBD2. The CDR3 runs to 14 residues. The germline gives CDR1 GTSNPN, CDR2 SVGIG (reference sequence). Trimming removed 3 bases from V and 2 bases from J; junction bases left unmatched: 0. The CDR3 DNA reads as TGTGCCTGGAGACTAGCGGGGGCCTACAATGAGCAGTTCTTC. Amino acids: CAWRLAGAYNEQFF.

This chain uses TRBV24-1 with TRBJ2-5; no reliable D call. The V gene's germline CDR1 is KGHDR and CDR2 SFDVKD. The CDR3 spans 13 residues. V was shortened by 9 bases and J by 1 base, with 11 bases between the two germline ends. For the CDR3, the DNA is TGTGCCACCCGCCGTGGCAGCCAAGAGACCCAGTACTTC. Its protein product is CATRRGSQETQYF.

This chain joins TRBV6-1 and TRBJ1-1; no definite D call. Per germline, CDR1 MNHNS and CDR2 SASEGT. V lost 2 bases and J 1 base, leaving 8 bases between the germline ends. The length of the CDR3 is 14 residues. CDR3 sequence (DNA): TGTGCCAGCAGTGAACCGGGCAGGAACACTGAAGCTTTCTTT. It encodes CASSEPGRNTEAFF.

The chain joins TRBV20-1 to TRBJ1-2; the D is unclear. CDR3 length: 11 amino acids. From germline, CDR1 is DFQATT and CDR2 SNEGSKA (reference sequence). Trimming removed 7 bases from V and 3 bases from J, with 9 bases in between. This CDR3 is CSGPDYYGYTF. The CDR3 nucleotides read TGCAGTGGCCCAGATTACTATGGCTACACCTTC.

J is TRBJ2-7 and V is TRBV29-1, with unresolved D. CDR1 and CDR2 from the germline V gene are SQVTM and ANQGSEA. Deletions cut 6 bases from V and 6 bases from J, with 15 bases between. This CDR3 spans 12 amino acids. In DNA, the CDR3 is TGCAGCGTCCTAAAGGACCAGCCCGAGCAGTACTTC. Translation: CSVLKDQPEQYF.

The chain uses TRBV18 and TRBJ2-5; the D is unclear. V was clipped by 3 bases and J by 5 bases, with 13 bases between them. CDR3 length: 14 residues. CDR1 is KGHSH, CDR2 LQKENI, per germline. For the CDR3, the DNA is TGTGCCAGCTCACCGTCGCCCTTGGGGGAGACCCAGTACTTC. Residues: CASSPSPLGETQYF.

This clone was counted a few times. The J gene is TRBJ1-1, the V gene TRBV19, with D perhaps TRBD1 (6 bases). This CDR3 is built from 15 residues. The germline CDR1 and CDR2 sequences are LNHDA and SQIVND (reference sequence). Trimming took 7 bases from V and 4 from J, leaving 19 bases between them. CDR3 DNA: TGTGCCAGTATAGGGGGAGGAAGTCGAGTCACTGAAGCTTTCTTT. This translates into CASIGGGSRVTEAFF.

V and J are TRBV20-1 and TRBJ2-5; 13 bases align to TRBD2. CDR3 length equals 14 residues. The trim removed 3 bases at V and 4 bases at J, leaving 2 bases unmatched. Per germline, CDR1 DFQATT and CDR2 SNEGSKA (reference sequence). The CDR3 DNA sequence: TGCAGTGCTAGTCGGACTAGCGGGGGAGAGACCCAGTACTTC. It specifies CSASRTSGGETQYF.

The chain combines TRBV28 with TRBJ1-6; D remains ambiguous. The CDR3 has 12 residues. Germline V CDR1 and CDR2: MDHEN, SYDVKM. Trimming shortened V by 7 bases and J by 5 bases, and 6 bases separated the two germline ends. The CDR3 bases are TGTGCCAGCAATACAAATAATTCACCCCTCCACTTT. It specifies CASNTNNSPLHF.

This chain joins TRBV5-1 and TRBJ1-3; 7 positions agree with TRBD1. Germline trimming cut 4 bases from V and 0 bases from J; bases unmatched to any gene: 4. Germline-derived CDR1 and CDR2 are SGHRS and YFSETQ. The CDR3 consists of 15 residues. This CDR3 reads CASSTDRDSGNTIYF. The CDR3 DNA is TGCGCCAGCAGCACCGACAGGGACTCTGGAAACACCATATATTTT.

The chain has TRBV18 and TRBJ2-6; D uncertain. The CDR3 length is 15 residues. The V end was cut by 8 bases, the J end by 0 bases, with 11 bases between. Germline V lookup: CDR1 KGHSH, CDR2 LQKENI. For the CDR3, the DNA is TGTGCCAGCAAACCTAGAAACTCTGGGGCCAACGTCCTGACTTTC. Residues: CASKPRNSGANVLTF.

The CDR3 is CASRPGLALGEQFF. The CDR3 nucleotides are TGTGCCAGCAGGCCGGGACTCGCGTTAGGGGAGCAGTTCTTC. V is TRBV27 and J is TRBJ2-1; possibly TRBD2 for D (6 bases). V lost 6 bases to trimming and J lost 10 bases, with 19 bases between them. The CDR3 sequence is 14 residues long. Germline V CDR1 and CDR2: MNHEY, SMNVEV (reference sequence).